The 18 T cell receptor beta chains given below trace back to one sample, sequenced in a study of T cell clones after liver transplantation. The protocol was immunoSEQ multiplex PCR, while the TCRdb copy is restricted to in-frame clones and leaves out a portion. Counted here are some 110,000 clones, 82% occurring once; the ten biggest clones make up around 0.94%. This material consisted of CD4+ T cells from blood, taken before liver transplant. The origin of the receptors is a human donor who received a liver transplant.

V usage is TRBV6-6 and J usage is TRBJ1-5, with D possibly matching TRBD1 (5 bases). The germline CDR1 and CDR2 sequences are MNHNY and SVGAGI (reference sequence). V shed 6 bases and J shed 2 bases, with 17 bases lying between them. The CDR3 has 16 amino acids. CDR3 coding DNA: TGTGCCAGCAGCTACGGGACCAAAACGGGCAATCAGCCCCAGCATTTT. It is translated as CASSYGTKTGNQPQHF.

The chain employs TRBV5-1 and TRBJ2-5; TRBD2 matches at 13 bases. Trimming cost V 4 bases and J 5 bases; bases outside gene matches: 2. Germline CDR1 SGHRS, CDR2 YFSETQ. CDR3 size: 14 residues. CDR3 DNA: TGCGCCAGCAGCAAGGGACTAGCGGGGGAGACCCAGTACTTC. The encoded protein is CASSKGLAGETQYF.

This rearrangement joins TRBV18 to TRBJ1-1; D call uncertain. This CDR3 has 16 amino acids. Germline loops: CDR1 KGHSH, CDR2 LQKENI. V lost 2 bases to trimming and J lost 2 bases, with 15 bases between them. The CDR3 DNA reads TGTGCCAGCTCACCAAGAGGGAATGGGGAAAACACTGAAGCTTTCTTT. This gives the protein CASSPRGNGENTEAFF.

This clone was seen at least ten times. The chain recombines TRBV7-2 with TRBJ1-1, with 7 bases matching TRBD1. The V and J ends lost 2 bases and 1 base, in that order; junction bases with no gene match: 7. Germline CDR1 and CDR2: SGHTA and FQGNSA. The CDR3 totals 16 residues. This CDR3 reads CASSLSPGTANTEAFF. The CDR3, as DNA: TGTGCCAGCAGCTTATCCCCCGGGACAGCGAACACTGAAGCTTTCTTT.

This rearrangement joins TRBV6-5 to TRBJ2-1; D is perhaps TRBD1 (5 bases). The CDR3 is 14 residues long. Germline-derived CDR1 and CDR2 are MNHEY and SVGAGI. The germline V and J ends were trimmed by 7 bases and 7 bases, with 17 bases remaining between them. CDR3 region: CASTLQGVGNEQFF. DNA of the CDR3: TGTGCCAGCACCCTCCAGGGCGTGGGGAATGAGCAGTTCTTC.

V is TRBV29-1 and J is TRBJ1-2; TRBD1 agrees at 7 bases. Germline-derived CDR1 and CDR2 are SQVTM and ANQGSEA. The J segment lost 4 bases and the V segment lost 5 bases, leaving 7 bases of the junction unmatched. This CDR3 has 13 residues. CDR3 region: CSVFQGVPYGYTF. CDR3 nucleotide sequence: TGCAGCGTTTTCCAGGGGGTCCCCTATGGCTACACCTTC.

The rearrangement joins TRBV6-6 to TRBJ1-2; a possible D gene is TRBD1 (5 bases). This CDR3 contains 15 residues. Deletions cut 5 bases from V and 0 bases from J, with 13 bases between. Germline loops: CDR1 MNHNY, CDR2 SVGAGI (reference sequence). The CDR3 is CASSPLGAANYGYTF. CDR3 DNA sequence: TGTGCCAGCAGTCCCCTTGGGGCCGCTAACTATGGCTACACCTTC.

The chain carries TRBV12-5 and TRBJ1-5; the match to TRBD1 covers 7 bases. Germline CDR1 LGHNT, CDR2 FRNRAP. The V and J ends lost 8 bases and 1 base, in that order; junction bases with no gene match: 5. CDR3 length: 14 amino acids. This chain's CDR3 is CASNQQGSNQPQHF. DNA for the CDR3: TGTGCTAGTAACCAACAGGGGAGCAATCAGCCCCAGCATTTT.

The chain uses TRBV12-2 and TRBJ1-1; the table's TRBD1 call for D was not verified on the DNA. TRBV12-2 is listed as a pseudogene. The CDR3 is made up of 18 amino acids. The CDR3 here is CASRSHNLTQGADTEAFF. DNA of the CDR3: TGTGCAAGTCGCTCCCACAACCTCACACAGGGGGCGGACACTGAAGCTTTCTTT.

V is TRBV18 and J is TRBJ2-3, with D unresolved. The V gene's germline CDR1 is KGHSH and CDR2 LQKENI. The V end was cut by 4 bases, the J end by 1 base, with 6 bases between. The CDR3 contains 13 residues. In DNA form, the CDR3 reads TGTGCCAGCTCACTCACAGGCACAGATACGCAGTATTTT. It specifies CASSLTGTDTQYF.

The J gene is TRBJ2-3, the V gene TRBV11-3, with TRBD2 matching over 7 bases. This CDR3 comprises 14 residues. Looked up from germline, CDR1 is SGHNT and CDR2 is YENEEA. The V gene end was trimmed by 2 bases and the J gene end by 4 bases; junction bases not matched to a gene: 3. The CDR3 is CASSLSGGPDTQYF. CDR3 nucleotide sequence: TGTGCCAGCAGCTTATCGGGAGGTCCAGATACGCAGTATTTT.

This rearrangement joins TRBV7-9 to TRBJ2-2; a possible D gene is TRBD2 (5 bases). The CDR3 has 14 residues. From germline, CDR1 is SEHNR and CDR2 FQNEAQ (reference sequence). V gave up 0 bases and J gave up 6 bases, with 8 bases separating them. The CDR3, as DNA: TGTGCCAGCAGCTTAGCGAGGGCGCCCGGGGAGCTGTTTTTT. Protein product: CASSLARAPGELFF.

The chain couples TRBV5-1 to TRBJ2-7; D may be TRBD2 (5 bases). Germline CDR1 reads SGHRS; CDR2 reads YFSETQ. The V and J ends lost 4 bases and 4 bases respectively, with 9 bases between them. CDR3 length: 12 residues. CDR3 protein: CASSPGGYEQYF. In nucleotides, the CDR3 is TGCGCCAGCAGCCCGGGCGGGTACGAGCAGTACTTC.

The rearrangement uses TRBV10-2 and TRBJ1-1; the D gene is possibly TRBD1 (5 bases). Germline V gene lookup returns CDR1 WSHSY and CDR2 SAAADI. Trimming took off 8 bases at V and 8 bases at J, with 18 bases between the two ends. The CDR3 extends over 13 amino acids. This CDR3 is CASLGTADLEAFF. CDR3 nucleotides: TGCGCCAGCCTGGGGACCGCTGACCTCGAAGCTTTCTTT.

The sample holds a few counts of this clone. The J gene is TRBJ2-3, the V gene TRBV7-9; 13 bases line up with TRBD2. The CDR3 is made up of 17 amino acids. Unmatched junction bases numbered 9, after V lost 4 bases and J lost 5 bases. Germline V gives CDR1 SEHNR, CDR2 FQNEAQ (reference sequence). CDR3 residues: CASSSGPTSGGLDTQYF. The CDR3 DNA follows: TGTGCCAGCAGCTCGGGCCCGACTAGCGGGGGGTTAGATACGCAGTATTTT.

This sequence joins TRBV14 and TRBJ2-1; a weak D match, TRBD2 (5 bases). Trimming removed 1 base from V and 4 bases from J, with 14 bases in between. The CDR3 has 16 amino acids. CDR1 and CDR2 (germline): SGHDN, FVKESK. For the CDR3, the DNA is TGTGCCAGCAGCCAAGCGGGGATTCCAAGTTACAATGAGCAGTTCTTC. This gives the protein CASSQAGIPSYNEQFF.

In its sample, this clone was seen a few times. The rearrangement links TRBV5-6 to TRBJ1-1, with TRBD1 as a possible D gene (5 bases). V lost 4 bases to trimming and J lost 3 bases, with 13 bases between them. The germline CDR1 and CDR2 sequences are SGHDT and YYEEEE. The CDR3 sequence is 14 residues long. The CDR3: CASSRPPGDTEAFF. The CDR3 DNA sequence: TGTGCCAGCAGCCGACCTCCGGGGGACACTGAAGCTTTCTTT. Full variable domain (missing parts from reference TRBV5-6 and TRBJ1-1): DAGVTQSPTHLIKTRGQQVTLRCSPKSGHDTVSWYQQALGQGPQFIFQYYEEEERQRGNFPDRFSGHQFPNYSSELNVNALLLGDSALYLCASSRPPGDTEAFFGQGTRLTVV.

The chain joins TRBV28 to TRBJ1-5, with a possible D match to TRBD1 (5 bases). Germline CDR1 reads MDHEN; CDR2 reads SYDVKM. The CDR3 is 16 amino acids. Trimming shortened V by 6 bases and J by 3 bases, and 18 bases separated the two germline ends. CDR3 in amino acids: CASSPVGEPFNQPQHF. The CDR3 region has the DNA TGTGCCAGCAGCCCGGTGGGGGAACCCTTCAATCAGCCCCAGCATTTT.